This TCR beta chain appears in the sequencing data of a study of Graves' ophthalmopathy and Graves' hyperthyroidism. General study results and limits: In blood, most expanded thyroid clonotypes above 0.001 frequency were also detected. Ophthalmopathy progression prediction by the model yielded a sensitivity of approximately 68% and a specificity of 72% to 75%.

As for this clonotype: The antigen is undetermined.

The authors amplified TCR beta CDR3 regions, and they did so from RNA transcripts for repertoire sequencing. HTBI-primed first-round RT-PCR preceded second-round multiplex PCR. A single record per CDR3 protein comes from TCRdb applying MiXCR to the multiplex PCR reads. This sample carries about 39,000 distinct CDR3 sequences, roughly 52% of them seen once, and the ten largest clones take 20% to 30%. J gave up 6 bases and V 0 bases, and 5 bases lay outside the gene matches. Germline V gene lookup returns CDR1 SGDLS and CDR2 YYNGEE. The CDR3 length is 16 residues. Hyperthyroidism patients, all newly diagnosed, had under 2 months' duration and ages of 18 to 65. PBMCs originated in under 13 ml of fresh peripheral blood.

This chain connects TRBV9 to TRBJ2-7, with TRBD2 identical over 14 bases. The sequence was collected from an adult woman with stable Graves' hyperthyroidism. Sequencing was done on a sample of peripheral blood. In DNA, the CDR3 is TGTGCCAGCAGCGTAGAGCCCGGACTAGCGGGAGGCGAGCAGTACTTC. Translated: CASSVEPGLAGGEQYF. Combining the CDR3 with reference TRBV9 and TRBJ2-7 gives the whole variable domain DSGVTQTPKHLITATGQRVTLRCSPRSGDLSVYWYQQSLDQGLQFLIQYYNGEERAKGNILERFSAQQFPDLHSELNLSSLELGDSALYFCASSVEPGLAGGEQYFGPGTRLTVT.